Following are 20 T cell receptor beta chains from one sample sequenced in a study of T cells in Graves' hyperthyroidism and ophthalmopathy. The TCR beta CDR3 regions underwent amplification using RNA transcripts as the source. Initially, a first-round RT-PCR of the TCR CDR3 employed the HTBI primer set. TCRdb itself ran the multiplex PCR reads through MiXCR, one entry per CDR3 protein. The table records over 500,000 distinct CDR3 sequences, 12% to 15% of them present only once. The sequenced sample consisted of blood. The origin of the receptors is a middle-aged woman with Graves' hyperthyroidism.

This clonotype has a handful of counts. The rearrangement links TRBV7-9 to TRBJ1-1; tentatively, D is TRBD1 (6 bases). Trimming removed 2 bases at V and 13 bases at J, with 17 bases between. The germline CDR1 and CDR2 sequences are SEHNR and FQNEAQ (reference sequence). CDR3 length equals 13 residues. The DNA for the CDR3 is TGTGCCAGCAGCTTATTACAGGGTCGTTTGGGTTTCTTT. Translating gives CASSLLQGRLGFF.

The sample holds many counts of this clonotype. The V gene is TRBV12-5, the J gene TRBJ2-1, with TRBD1 matching 9 bases. Germline CDR1 LGHNT, CDR2 FRNRAP. The J segment lost 5 bases and the V segment lost 3 bases, leaving 8 bases of the junction unmatched. This CDR3 has 16 amino acids. The chain's CDR3 is CASGFVPGQGDNEQFF. The CDR3 coding sequence is TGTGCTAGTGGTTTTGTACCGGGACAGGGAGACAATGAGCAGTTCTTC.

Ten or more counts support this clonotype. The chain links TRBV5-1 to TRBJ2-1; no clear D. V was pared by 0 bases and J by 6 bases, with 13 bases between. In germline, CDR1 is SGHRS, CDR2 YFSETQ. The CDR3 has 15 amino acids. DNA for the CDR3: TGCGCCAGCAGCTTGGACCCCTCCGGGCTCAATGAGCAGTTCTTC. This translates into CASSLDPSGLNEQFF.

The table lists this clonotype with many counts. The chain carries TRBV2 and TRBJ2-1, with 10 bases identical to TRBD2. J was trimmed by 8 bases and V by 3 bases; bases with no gene match: 7. The CDR3 consists of 15 residues. Germline V CDR1 and CDR2: SNHLY, FYNNEI. In DNA form, the CDR3 reads TGTGCCAGCAGTGAGACTACTAGCGGGAAGTATGAGCAGTTCTTC. Protein sequence: CASSETTSGKYEQFF.

This clonotype was counted at least ten times. The rearrangement links TRBV2 to TRBJ1-2; D not resolved. Germline CDR1 SNHLY, CDR2 FYNNEI. The CDR3 consists of 12 residues. Trimming cost V 7 bases and J 4 bases, with 10 bases left between them. In DNA, the CDR3 is TGTGCCAGCATCAATAGGAGCTATGGCTACACCTTC. It encodes CASINRSYGYTF.

Ten or more counts support this clonotype. The chain uses TRBV12-3 or TRBV12-4 and TRBJ2-5; D is ambiguous. This CDR3 has 16 amino acids. The V end lost 1 base, the J end lost 0 bases, and 12 bases lay between the germline ends. Here the CDR3 DNA reads TGTGCCAGCAGTTTAGGTCTAGTCTCGTACCAAGAGACCCAGTACTTC. This sequence encodes CASSLGLVSYQETQYF.

This clonotype came up many times. The rearrangement uses TRBV6-1 and TRBJ2-7; 8 bases fit TRBD1. Trimming removed 8 bases from V and 2 bases from J; junction bases left unmatched: 23. The CDR3 totals 19 residues. CDR1 MNHNS and CDR2 SASEGT come from the germline V gene. The CDR3 DNA reads as TGTGCCAGCCCAGAAGCCGGACAGGGTCTGTCTCCGGGGACCTACGAGCAGTACTTC. Its protein is CASPEAGQGLSPGTYEQYF.

The chain uses TRBV19 and TRBJ1-4; D is undetermined. Germline-derived CDR1 and CDR2 are LNHDA and SQIVND (reference sequence). Trimming took off 2 bases at V and 0 bases at J, with 7 bases between the two ends. The CDR3 is made up of 15 amino acids. The CDR3 region is CASSIIGATNEKLFF. CDR3 DNA sequence: TGTGCCAGTAGTATAATAGGTGCAACTAATGAAAAACTGTTTTTT.

This chain connects TRBV6-5 to TRBJ2-3, with D perhaps given as TRBD1 or TRBD2 (6 bases each). V was cut by 2 bases and J by 11 bases, with 17 bases left in between. Germline CDR1 reads MNHEY; CDR2 reads SVGAGI. This CDR3 spans 14 amino acids. The CDR3 is CASSYPSAEGGQYF. The CDR3 DNA sequence: TGTGCCAGCAGTTACCCGAGCGCCGAGGGGGGGCAGTATTTT.

The sample holds many counts of this clonotype. V and J are TRBV20-1 and TRBJ2-1; perhaps D is TRBD1 or TRBD2 (5 bases each). This CDR3 is 13 amino acids long. Germline V CDR1 and CDR2: DFQATT, SNEGSKA (reference sequence). Trimming left V 7 bases short and J 4 bases short, with 14 bases between. CDR3 sequence reads: CSVPGTLYNEQFF. DNA of the CDR3: TGCAGTGTTCCCGGGACGCTTTACAATGAGCAGTTCTTC.

This clonotype was seen many times. V is TRBV20-1 and J is TRBJ2-7; D remains unclear. The CDR3 covers 16 residues. The germline V and J ends were trimmed by 0 bases and 3 bases, with 18 bases remaining between them. CDR1 DFQATT and CDR2 SNEGSKA come from the germline V gene (reference sequence). For the CDR3, the DNA is TGCAGTGCTAGAGATCTTGGTACTTCCACAGTCTACGAGCAGTACTTC. The encoded protein is CSARDLGTSTVYEQYF.

This clonotype was detected many times. This chain joins TRBV3-1 and TRBJ1-2; maybe TRBD1 (5 bases). Trimming shortened V by 2 bases and J by 4 bases, and 8 bases separated the two germline ends. The CDR3 has 13 amino acids. The germline V gene has CDR1 LGHDT and CDR2 YNNKEL (reference sequence). The CDR3 sequence: CASSQPGSYGYTF. CDR3 DNA sequence: TGTGCCAGCAGCCAACCAGGGAGCTATGGCTACACCTTC.

At least ten counts were recorded for this clonotype. Here the CDR3 reads CASSAGDLNTEAFF. In DNA form, the CDR3 reads TGTGCCAGCAGCGCGGGTGACTTGAACACTGAAGCTTTCTTT. V and J are TRBV7-9 and TRBJ1-1, with unresolved D. Trimming removed 5 bases from V and 0 bases from J, with 10 bases in between. There are 14 residues in the CDR3. Germline-derived CDR1 and CDR2 are SEHNR and FQNEAQ (reference sequence).

The rearrangement uses TRBV28 and TRBJ2-3; 12 nucleotides agree with TRBD2. The CDR3 consists of 20 residues. The V gene end was trimmed by 3 bases and the J gene end by 4 bases; junction bases not matched to a gene: 17. Per germline, CDR1 MDHEN and CDR2 SYDVKM. The CDR3 loop is CASSFSEAPSGRAGADTQYF. In nucleotides, the CDR3 is TGTGCCAGCAGTTTCTCGGAGGCCCCTAGCGGGAGGGCCGGCGCAGATACGCAGTATTTT. The full variable domain, rest sourced from reference TRBV28 and TRBJ2-3, is DVKVTQSSRYLVKRTGEKVFLECVQDMDHENMFWYRQDPGLGLRLIYFSYDVKMKEKGDIPEGYSVSREKKERFSLILESASTNQTSMYLCASSFSEAPSGRAGADTQYFGPGTRLTVL.

This clonotype was recorded many times. The chain combines TRBV12-3 or TRBV12-4 with TRBJ2-7, with D maybe TRBD1 (5 bases). The CDR3 has 13 amino acids. V lost 2 bases and J 3 bases, leaving 8 bases between the germline ends. Here the CDR3 reads CASSLTTDYEQYF. The CDR3 DNA sequence: TGTGCCAGCAGTTTAACGACAGACTACGAGCAGTACTTC.

In this sample, this clonotype turned up many times. The V gene is TRBV12-3 or TRBV12-4, the J gene TRBJ1-2, with no clear D. Trimming pared 6 bases from V and 4 bases from J, leaving 15 bases between. The CDR3 has 14 residues. This chain's CDR3 is CASSPDGRSYGYTF. In DNA, the CDR3 is TGTGCCAGCAGCCCGGACGGAAGAAGCTATGGCTACACCTTC.

This clonotype was found a few times. The chain has TRBV12-3 or TRBV12-4 and TRBJ2-6, with no clear D. V was shortened by 6 bases and J by 3 bases, with 6 bases between the two germline ends. The CDR3 spans 13 residues. The CDR3 region has the DNA TGTGCCAGCAGGGGTGGTGGGGCCAACGTCCTGACTTTC. Its protein product is CASRGGGANVLTF.

This clonotype was picked up many times. J is TRBJ2-1 and V is TRBV29-1, with D unresolved. The CDR3 length is 14 residues. Germline CDR1 reads SQVTM; CDR2 reads ANQGSEA. V was clipped by 4 bases and J by 0 bases, with 10 bases between them. This CDR3 is CSVGKGYSYNEQFF. CDR3 coding DNA: TGCAGCGTTGGTAAGGGCTACTCCTACAATGAGCAGTTCTTC.

A few counts support this clonotype. This sequence joins TRBV18 and TRBJ2-7; 10 positions agree with TRBD1. CDR1 and CDR2 (germline): KGHSH, LQKENI. V gave up 1 base and J gave up 0 bases; unmatched junction bases: 3. The CDR3 runs 16 residues. DNA for the CDR3: TGTGCCAGCTCACCACTGGACAGGGGGATCTCCTACGAGCAGTACTTC. Translated, it gives CASSPLDRGISYEQYF.

Only a few counts were recorded for this clonotype. Mismatch with germline at one junction end may stem from a read error. This chain uses TRBV27 with TRBJ1-2, with no clear D. CDR1 and CDR2 from the germline V gene are MNHEY and SMNVEV (reference sequence). CDR3 length: 14 amino acids. CDR3 nucleotides: TGTGCCAGCAGAGGGCTCGCCAACAACTATGACTACACCTTC. Encoded protein: CASRGLANNYDYTF.